The 30 T cell receptor beta chains below come from one sample, sequenced in a study of blood T cell repertoires in COVID-19. Assay: immunoSEQ multiplex PCR; the TCRdb copy retains only in-frame clones and omits some. The data contain some 150,000 clones, less than 90% of them singletons. Sequenced material: peripheral blood. These receptors all stem from a human donor in a cohort sampled during active COVID-19.

V and J are TRBV5-5 and TRBJ1-1; D possibly corresponds to TRBD1 (5 bases). Looked up from germline, CDR1 is SGHKS and CDR2 is YYEKEE (reference sequence). The CDR3 totals 14 residues. V was cut by 4 bases and J by 5 bases, with 15 bases left in between. CDR3 nucleotides: TGTGCCAGCAGCCGGGACTCCCGAACGACTGAAGCTTTCTTT. Protein product: CASSRDSRTTEAFF. Using reference TRBV5-5 and TRBJ1-1 for the parts outside the CDR3, the full variable domain is DAGVTQSPTHLIKTRGQQVTLRCSPISGHKSVSWYQQVLGQGPQFIFQYYEKEERGRGNFPDRFSARQFPNYSSELNVNALLLGDSALYLCASSRDSRTTEAFFGQGTRLTVV.

The V and J genes are TRBV2 and TRBJ1-3; no clear D gene. V was shortened by 8 bases and J by 6 bases, with 29 bases between the two germline ends. Germline V gene sequence: CDR1 SNHLY, CDR2 FYNNEI. CDR3 size: 18 residues. Here the CDR3 reads CASGDSAQIRSGKNTIYF. The DNA of the CDR3 is TGTGCCAGCGGGGATAGCGCCCAGATTCGGTCAGGCAAAAACACCATATATTTT.

This chain uses TRBV3-1 (or the pseudogene TRBV3-2) with TRBJ1-5; maybe TRBD1 (5 bases). The V gene's germline CDR1 is LGHDT and CDR2 YNNKEL (reference sequence). CDR3 length: 17 residues. V was shortened by 4 bases and J by 6 bases, with 22 bases between the two germline ends. The CDR3 DNA is TGTGCCAGCAGCCCATCGGGCCAGGGTTGGGTTAGTCAGCCCCAGCATTTT. Amino acids: CASSPSGQGWVSQPQHF.

The genes are TRBV9 and TRBJ1-1, with TRBD1 identical over 7 bases. The junction had 4 bases not matched to a gene; V was cut back by 4 bases and J by 1 base. The CDR3 loop spans 14 amino acids. Germline V lookup: CDR1 SGDLS, CDR2 YYNGEE. The CDR3 is CASSRDSENTEAFF. The CDR3, as DNA: TGTGCCAGCAGCCGGGACAGTGAGAACACTGAAGCTTTCTTT.

The V call is TRBV18, the J call TRBJ2-1; possible D gene TRBD2, 5 bases. The V end was cut by 4 bases, the J end by 0 bases, with 10 bases between. This CDR3 is 15 amino acids long. Germline lookup yields CDR1 KGHSH and CDR2 LQKENI. Here the CDR3 reads CASSLTRDSYNEQFF. CDR3 DNA sequence: TGTGCCAGCTCACTCACGAGGGACTCCTACAATGAGCAGTTCTTC.

The chain joins TRBV5-4 to TRBJ2-7; no clear D. Trimming removed 0 bases at V and 6 bases at J, with 4 bases between. Germline V gene sequence: CDR1 SGHNT, CDR2 YYREEE (reference sequence). This CDR3 is 11 amino acids long. The CDR3 DNA reads as TGTGCCAGCAGCTTGGATAGCGAGCAGTACTTC. It is translated as CASSLDSEQYF. Full variable domain (remainder filled in from reference TRBV5-4 and TRBJ2-7): ETGVTQSPTHLIKTRGQQVTLRCSSQSGHNTVSWYQQALGQGPQFIFQYYREEENGRGNFPPRFSGLQFPNYSSELNVNALELDDSALYLCASSLDSEQYFGPGTRLTVT.

The V gene is TRBV19, the J gene TRBJ1-2; D not resolved. The CDR3 has 12 residues. Trimming pared 5 bases from V and 1 base from J, leaving 5 bases between. Germline CDR1 LNHDA, CDR2 SQIVND (reference sequence). The CDR3 protein is CASSEFNYGYTF. In DNA form, the CDR3 reads TGTGCCAGTAGTGAGTTTAACTATGGCTACACCTTC.

The CDR3 is CASRPTGGGQPQHF. CDR3 bases: TGTGCCAGCAGGCCGACAGGCGGGGGTCAGCCCCAGCATTTT. The chain couples TRBV6-5 to TRBJ1-5; the D gene is possibly TRBD1 (6 bases). The germline V gene has CDR1 MNHEY and CDR2 SVGAGI. Trimming cost V 6 bases and J 6 bases, with 15 bases left between them. The CDR3 runs 14 residues.

This chain joins TRBV12-3 or TRBV12-4 and TRBJ2-7; 7 nucleotides align to TRBD1. This CDR3 is built from 13 residues. J gave up 4 bases and V 6 bases, and 6 bases lay outside the gene matches. The CDR3 sequence: CASSRQGWYEQYF. The CDR3 DNA reads TGTGCCAGCAGCCGACAGGGTTGGTACGAGCAGTACTTC.

This clone has a count of ten or more. This rearrangement joins TRBV7-2 to TRBJ2-2, with D unclear. From germline, CDR1 is SGHTA and CDR2 FQGNSA. The CDR3 sequence is 16 residues long. V gave up 5 bases and J gave up 0 bases, with 13 bases separating them. The CDR3 bases are TGTGCCAGCAGCCTCTTCAGTCAGGCGAACACCGGGGAGCTGTTTTTT. The encoded protein is CASSLFSQANTGELFF.

This chain joins TRBV18 and TRBJ2-7, with 7 bases lining up with TRBD1. Trimming at V came to 6 bases and at J to 5 bases, leaving 10 bases not matched to a gene. Germline lookup yields CDR1 KGHSH and CDR2 LQKENI. CDR3 length: 14 residues. The CDR3 DNA sequence: TGTGCCAGCTCCCCCTCGACAGGGTTGGACGAGCAGTACTTC. It specifies CASSPSTGLDEQYF.

This clone turned up a few times. The chain recombines TRBV4-2 with TRBJ2-3; TRBD2 aligns across 13 bases. Trimming removed 3 bases from V and 3 bases from J; junction bases left unmatched: 9. Germline V gives CDR1 LGHNA, CDR2 YNFKEQ. The CDR3 has 18 residues. The DNA for the CDR3 is TGTGCCAGCAGCCAGGCCTGGACTAGCGGGGGAGGAACAGATACGCAGTATTTT. It codes for CASSQAWTSGGGTDTQYF.

V usage is TRBV5-5 and J usage is TRBJ1-3; D gene ambiguous. The ends were cut back, 6 bases at V and 0 bases at J, with 13 bases in the middle. The CDR3 runs 15 residues. Per the germline V gene, CDR1 is SGHKS and CDR2 is YYEKEE (reference sequence). The CDR3 is CASTSAGNSGNTIYF. Here the CDR3 DNA reads TGTGCCAGCACCAGCGCGGGAAACTCTGGAAACACCATATATTTT.

This clone was found a few times. The chain carries TRBV7-2 and TRBJ1-1; D is perhaps TRBD1 (5 bases). V dropped 4 bases and J dropped 5 bases, with 11 bases sitting between them. CDR1 and CDR2 from the germline V gene are SGHTA and FQGNSA. This CDR3 has 13 amino acids. CDR3 nucleotide sequence: TGTGCCAGCAGCTCCAGGGAGGGAACTGAAGCTTTCTTT. Protein sequence: CASSSREGTEAFF.

The V call is TRBV28, the J call TRBJ1-2, with 10 bases matching TRBD1. Looked up from germline, CDR1 is MDHEN and CDR2 is SYDVKM. The V and J ends lost 6 bases and 8 bases, in that order; junction bases with no gene match: 9. The CDR3 loop spans 14 amino acids. The CDR3 nucleotides read TGTGCCAGCAGAATAGGGACAGGGGTACAAGGCTACACCTTC. Translated, it gives CASRIGTGVQGYTF.

The V gene is TRBV15, the J gene TRBJ2-1, with D tentatively TRBD2 (5 bases). Germline lookup yields CDR1 LNHNV and CDR2 YYDKDF (reference sequence). Deletions cut 3 bases from V and 9 bases from J, with 15 bases between. This CDR3 is 14 amino acids long. Here the CDR3 DNA reads TGTGCCACCAGCAGTGCAGTATCGGGGAGTGAGCAGTTCTTC. As protein: CATSSAVSGSEQFF.

The V gene is TRBV7-2, the J gene TRBJ2-6, with D perhaps TRBD1 (6 bases). CDR3 length: 17 amino acids. The V and J ends lost 4 bases and 0 bases respectively, with 13 bases between them. The germline V gene encodes CDR1 SGHTA and CDR2 FQGNSA. The CDR3 bases are TGTGCCAGCAGCTCATTGACAGGTAGCTCTGGGGCCAACGTCCTGACTTTC. It specifies CASSSLTGSSGANVLTF. Drawing the rest from reference TRBV7-2 and TRBJ2-6, the complete variable domain is GAGVSQSPSNKVTEKGKDVELRCDPISGHTALYWYRQSLGQGLEFLIYFQGNSAPDKSGLPSDRFSAERTGGSVSTLTIQRTQQEDSAVYLCASSSLTGSSGANVLTFGAGSRLTVL.

The gene calls are TRBV5-1 and TRBJ1-1; D ambiguous. The CDR3 contains 14 residues. With 0 bases removed from V and 6 bases from J, the gap between germline ends came to 12 bases. Germline V gives CDR1 SGHRS, CDR2 YFSETQ. DNA of the CDR3: TGCGCCAGCAGCTTGGGAGGGTCCTTATCTGAAGCTTTCTTT. Protein: CASSLGGSLSEAFF.

The gene calls are TRBV6-1 and TRBJ1-2, with D unresolved. The V end was cut by 3 bases, the J end by 4 bases, with 6 bases between. The CDR3 is made up of 12 amino acids. CDR1 MNHNS and CDR2 SASEGT come from the germline V gene. The CDR3 loop reads CASSDLGYGYTF. The CDR3 DNA follows: TGTGCCAGCAGTGATCTCGGCTATGGCTACACCTTC.

The V and J genes are TRBV10-3 and TRBJ1-5; D is uncertain. Germline V lookup: CDR1 ENHRY, CDR2 SYGVKD. V lost 11 bases, J lost 6 bases, and 17 bases lay in between. This CDR3 has 13 amino acids. Here the CDR3 DNA reads TGTGCCGTCGCCTCACGGGAGACTCAGCCCCAGCATTTT. Translated: CAVASRETQPQHF.

This clone was seen just once. CDR3 sequence reads: CASSPGATGGVFYGYTF. The CDR3 DNA sequence: TGTGCCAGCTCACCAGGGGCGACAGGGGGCGTGTTCTATGGCTACACCTTC. This chain joins TRBV18 and TRBJ1-2; TRBD1 matches at 10 bases. This CDR3 spans 17 amino acids. Trimming at V came to 2 bases and at J to 4 bases, leaving 10 bases not matched to a gene. The V gene's germline CDR1 is KGHSH and CDR2 LQKENI.

V usage is TRBV7-9 and J usage is TRBJ1-5; 9 bases are shared with TRBD1. Unmatched junction bases numbered 2, after V lost 5 bases and J lost 3 bases. This CDR3 has 14 residues. CDR1 and CDR2 from the germline V gene are SEHNR and FQNEAQ (reference sequence). The CDR3 DNA sequence: TGTGCCAGCAGCCGACAGGGGGACAATCAGCCCCAGCATTTT. This translates into CASSRQGDNQPQHF.

The chain is built from TRBV10-3 and TRBJ2-7; D unclear. The germline V gene has CDR1 ENHRY and CDR2 SYGVKD. V gave up 0 bases and J gave up 2 bases, with 14 bases separating them. There are 16 residues in the CDR3. CDR3 sequence reads: CAISESKTSLPYEQYF. Here the CDR3 DNA reads TGTGCCATCAGTGAGTCGAAGACTTCTCTCCCCTACGAGCAGTACTTC.

The genes are TRBV4-1 and TRBJ2-7, with TRBD1 matching over 11 bases. V dropped 4 bases and J dropped 6; count of bases not matched to a gene: 5. Germline CDR1 is MGHRA and CDR2 is YSYEKL. The CDR3 extends over 14 amino acids. CDR3 in DNA: TGCGCCAGCAGCCCGGGACAGGGGGGACTCGAGCAGTACTTC. It specifies CASSPGQGGLEQYF.

The gene calls are TRBV5-1 and TRBJ2-1; D is unresolved. The V end was cut by 2 bases, the J end by 0 bases, with 15 bases between. Germline loops: CDR1 SGHRS, CDR2 YFSETQ. The CDR3 spans 17 residues. CDR3 in DNA: TGCGCCAGCAGCTTCACCCCCGCATCCAGCTCCTACAATGAGCAGTTCTTC. Protein product: CASSFTPASSSYNEQFF.

In its sample, this clone was seen a few times. The chain uses TRBV11-3 and TRBJ2-2; D possibly corresponds to TRBD2 (5 bases). The V end was cut by 5 bases, the J end by 4 bases, with 20 bases between. Germline assignment: CDR1 SGHNT and CDR2 YENEEA. CDR3 size: 17 residues. The CDR3 region is CASSPPKWQGGTGELFF. CDR3 nucleotides: TGTGCCAGCAGCCCACCGAAGTGGCAAGGAGGCACCGGGGAGCTGTTTTTT. Full variable domain (rest looked up from reference TRBV11-3 and TRBJ2-2): EAGVVQSPRYKIIEKKQPVAFWCNPISGHNTLYWYLQNLGQGPELLIRYENEEAVDDSQLPKDRFSAERLKGVDSTLKIQPAELGDSAVYLCASSPPKWQGGTGELFFGEGSRLTVL.

The chain combines TRBV18 with TRBJ1-1, with D perhaps matching TRBD1 (5 bases). Trimming took off 0 bases at V and 1 base at J, with 9 bases between the two ends. This CDR3 is 15 amino acids long. CDR1 and CDR2 (germline): KGHSH, LQKENI. As DNA, the CDR3 is TGTGCCAGCTCACCACCGGGGGGGTGGAACACTGAAGCTTTCTTT. It codes for CASSPPGGWNTEAFF.

The rearrangement joins TRBV11-3 to TRBJ1-1; a possible D gene is TRBD1 (5 bases). V was cut by 1 base and J by 0 bases, with 12 bases left in between. CDR1 is SGHNT and CDR2 is YENEEA in the germline V gene. The CDR3 totals 16 residues. CDR3 sequence reads: CASSLGAGLLNTEAFF. In nucleotides, the CDR3 is TGTGCCAGCAGCTTAGGGGCGGGACTGCTGAACACTGAAGCTTTCTTT.

This clone has more than one count but fewer than ten. This rearrangement joins TRBV7-9 to TRBJ1-2, with 9 nucleotides matching TRBD1. The CDR3 consists of 17 residues. Looked up from germline, CDR1 is SEHNR and CDR2 is FQNEAQ (reference sequence). Trimming cost V 3 bases and J 0 bases; bases outside gene matches: 8. CDR3 nucleotides: TGTGCCAGCAGCTTGAGGGGACAGGGCCCTGCTAACTATGGCTACACCTTC. It is translated as CASSLRGQGPANYGYTF.

The J gene is TRBJ2-5, the V gene TRBV28, with TRBD1 matching 11 bases. This CDR3 comprises 15 residues. Unmatched junction bases numbered 7, after V lost 5 bases and J lost 5 bases. Germline V CDR1 and CDR2: MDHEN, SYDVKM. The CDR3 coding sequence is TGTGCCAGCAGTCCGTGGGACAGGGGGGTGGAGACCCAGTACTTC. This translates into CASSPWDRGVETQYF. Based on the CDR3 plus reference TRBV28 and TRBJ2-5, the full variable domain is DVKVTQSSRYLVKRTGEKVFLECVQDMDHENMFWYRQDPGLGLRLIYFSYDVKMKEKGDIPEGYSVSREKKERFSLILESASTNQTSMYLCASSPWDRGVETQYFGPGTRLLVL.